A selection of T cell receptor beta chains follows, all from one sample in a study of high-grade serous ovarian cancer treatment subgroups. The protocol was immunoSEQ multiplex PCR, while the TCRdb copy is restricted to in-frame clones and leaves out a portion. This table has around 37,000 clones, 79% appearing once. Sequenced input: tumor tissue. These receptors all come from a human donor with high-grade serous ovarian cancer. Both conserved end residues are part of each CDR3. The order of the fields is V gene, J gene, CDR3 protein.

v_gene: TRBV7-8; j_gene: TRBJ2-3; CDR3aa: CASSSGSADTQYF
v_gene: TRBV5-1; j_gene: TRBJ1-5; CDR3aa: CASSLGGGQPQHF
v_gene: TRBV5-4; j_gene: TRBJ2-1; CDR3aa: CASSLESGSSYEQFF
v_gene: TRBV27; j_gene: TRBJ2-1; CDR3aa: CASSLGLEIAYNEQFF
v_gene: TRBV15; j_gene: TRBJ1-5; CDR3aa: CATSRAARGAHQPQHF
v_gene: TRBV5-1; j_gene: TRBJ2-2; CDR3aa: CASRFESGRIGELFF
v_gene: TRBV19; j_gene: TRBJ2-6; CDR3aa: CASSATGSSGANVLTF
v_gene: TRBV30; j_gene: TRBJ2-2; CDR3aa: CAWRRGTGARFTGELFF
v_gene: TRBV30; j_gene: TRBJ1-3; CDR3aa: CAWRGPNGNTIYF
v_gene: TRBV11-1; j_gene: TRBJ1-1; CDR3aa: CASSLRGYNTEAFF
v_gene: TRBV19; j_gene: TRBJ1-2; CDR3aa: CATLTLYGYTF
v_gene: TRBV7-2; j_gene: TRBJ1-3; CDR3aa: CASSPGPSVFIF
v_gene: TRBV19; j_gene: TRBJ2-1; CDR3aa: CASTPGLLIGEQFF
v_gene: TRBV27; j_gene: TRBJ2-3; CDR3aa: CASKGTSSTDTQYF
v_gene: TRBV11-3; j_gene: TRBJ2-5; CDR3aa: CASSRTGEETQYF
v_gene: TRBV7-8; j_gene: TRBJ1-4; CDR3aa: CASSYETGVDDATNEKLFF
v_gene: TRBV6-5; j_gene: TRBJ2-7; CDR3aa: CASSYSRASYEQYF
v_gene: TRBV7-3; j_gene: TRBJ2-6; CDR3aa: CASSPRDKTAGANVLTF
v_gene: TRBV5-6; j_gene: TRBJ2-7; CDR3aa: CASSPSGTLSYEQYF
v_gene: TRBV2; j_gene: TRBJ2-1; CDR3aa: CASYNSLFYNEQFF
v_gene: TRBV29-1; j_gene: TRBJ1-2; CDR3aa: CSVGRPNNYGYTF
v_gene: TRBV6-5; j_gene: TRBJ1-2; CDR3aa: CASSPRETKHGYTF
v_gene: TRBV5-4; j_gene: TRBJ2-7; CDR3aa: CASSNAGGDEQYF
v_gene: TRBV11-3; j_gene: TRBJ1-1; CDR3aa: CASSLRGVEAFF
v_gene: TRBV30; j_gene: TRBJ1-1; CDR3aa: CAWSTGQSGAFF
v_gene: TRBV5-4; j_gene: TRBJ2-7; CDR3aa: CASTPTQGGSYEQYF
v_gene: TRBV4-1; j_gene: TRBJ2-5; CDR3aa: CASSQEAPGLAGPYQETQYF
v_gene: TRBV4-1; j_gene: TRBJ2-5; CDR3aa: CASSQNGRAMETQYF